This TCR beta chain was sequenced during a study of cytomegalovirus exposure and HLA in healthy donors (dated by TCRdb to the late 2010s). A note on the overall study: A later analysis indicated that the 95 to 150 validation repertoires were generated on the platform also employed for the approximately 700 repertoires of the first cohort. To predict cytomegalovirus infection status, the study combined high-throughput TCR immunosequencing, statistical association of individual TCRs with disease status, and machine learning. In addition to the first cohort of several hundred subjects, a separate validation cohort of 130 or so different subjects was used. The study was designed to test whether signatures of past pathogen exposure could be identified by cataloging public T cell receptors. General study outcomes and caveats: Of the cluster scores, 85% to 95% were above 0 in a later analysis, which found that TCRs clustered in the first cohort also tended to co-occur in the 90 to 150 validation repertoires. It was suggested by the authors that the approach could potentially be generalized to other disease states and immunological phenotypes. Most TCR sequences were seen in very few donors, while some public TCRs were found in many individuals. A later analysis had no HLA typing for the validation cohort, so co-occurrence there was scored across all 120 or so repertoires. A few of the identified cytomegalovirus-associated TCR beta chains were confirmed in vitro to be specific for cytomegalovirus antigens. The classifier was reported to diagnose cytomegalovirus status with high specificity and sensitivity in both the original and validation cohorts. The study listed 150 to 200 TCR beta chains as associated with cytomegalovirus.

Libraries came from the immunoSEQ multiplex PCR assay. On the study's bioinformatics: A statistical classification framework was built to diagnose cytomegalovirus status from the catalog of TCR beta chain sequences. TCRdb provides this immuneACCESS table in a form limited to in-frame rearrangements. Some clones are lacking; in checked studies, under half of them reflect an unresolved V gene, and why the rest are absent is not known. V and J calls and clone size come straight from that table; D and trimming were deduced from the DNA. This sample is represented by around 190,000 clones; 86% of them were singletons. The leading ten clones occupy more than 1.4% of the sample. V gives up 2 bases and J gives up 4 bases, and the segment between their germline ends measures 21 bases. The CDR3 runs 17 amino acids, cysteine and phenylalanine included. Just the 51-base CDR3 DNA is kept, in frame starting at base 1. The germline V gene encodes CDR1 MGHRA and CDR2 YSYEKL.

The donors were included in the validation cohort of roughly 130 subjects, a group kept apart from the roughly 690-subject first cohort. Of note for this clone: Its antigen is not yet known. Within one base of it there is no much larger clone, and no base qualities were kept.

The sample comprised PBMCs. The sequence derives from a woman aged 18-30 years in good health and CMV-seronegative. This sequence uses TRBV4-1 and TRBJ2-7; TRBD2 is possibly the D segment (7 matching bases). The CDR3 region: CASSQIRRAGADYEQYF. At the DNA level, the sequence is TGCGCCAGCAGCCAAATACGGCGGGCGGGGGCTGATTACGAGCAGTACTTC.